These 25 T cell receptor beta chains were sequenced from one sample in a study of blood T cells in healthy people across ages. Through a sample-barcoded 5' primer and a J-beta primer mix, a second PCR was run for about 6 to 11 cycles. TCRdb reprocessed the 5' RACE reads via MiXCR and lists one record per CDR3 protein. The sample has 850,000 or so distinct CDR3 sequences, around 30% seen once. Sequencing was carried out using blood. All receptors come from a woman of 80 years or more in good health.

This clonotype was found a few times. The gene calls are TRBV10-2 and TRBJ2-3; D remains ambiguous. The CDR3 is 15 amino acids. Germline loops: CDR1 WSHSY, CDR2 SAAADI. The germline V and J ends were trimmed by 6 bases and 0 bases, with 13 bases remaining between them. The CDR3 sequence is CASSKRGKSTDTQYF. The CDR3 region has the DNA TGCGCCAGCAGCAAGAGAGGAAAAAGCACAGATACGCAGTATTTT.

In its sample, this clonotype was seen many times. The CDR3 reads CAAGEGIRGKETQYF. CDR3 DNA: TGTGCCGCGGGTGAAGGGATCCGGGGCAAAGAGACCCAGTACTTC. The chain is built from TRBV12-3 or TRBV12-4 and TRBJ2-5; either TRBD1 or TRBD2 may supply D (5 bases each). Trimming removed 11 bases at V and 3 bases at J, with 22 bases between. The CDR3 runs to 15 residues.

This clonotype has at least ten counts. The CDR3 region is CSARALTSGGVTTDTQYF. CDR3 DNA sequence: TGCAGTGCTAGAGCCTTGACTAGCGGGGGGGTCACCACAGATACGCAGTATTTT. The chain couples TRBV20-1 to TRBJ2-3, with 14 bases fitting TRBD2. CDR1 DFQATT and CDR2 SNEGSKA come from the germline V gene (reference sequence). There are 18 residues in the CDR3. V gave up 1 base and J gave up 2 bases; unmatched junction bases: 8.

The rearrangement links TRBV7-9 to TRBJ2-7, with D perhaps TRBD2 (6 bases). Trimming cost V 1 base and J 1 base, with 11 bases left between them. The CDR3 runs to 15 residues. CDR1 and CDR2 from the germline V gene are SEHNR and FQNEAQ (reference sequence). The CDR3 coding sequence is TGTGCCAGCAGCTTAGATGGGGAGGAGTCCTACGAGCAGTACTTC. It is translated as CASSLDGEESYEQYF.

This clonotype was counted only a few times. A much larger clone differs by one base, so this may be a read error. The gene calls are TRBV5-1 and TRBJ2-1; 16 nucleotides agree with TRBD2. The end of the DNA fits TRBJ2-7 better, so the J call may be wrong. The CDR3 contains 19 residues. Looked up from germline, CDR1 is SGHRS and CDR2 is YFSETQ. In nucleotides, the CDR3 is TGCGCCAGCAGCCAGACGGGACTAGCGGGGGGGTTCTCCTACAATGAGCAGTACTTC. Translation: CASSQTGLAGGFSYNEQYF.

This chain links TRBV6-1 with TRBJ1-2; the D is unclear. The ends were cut back, 3 bases at V and 8 bases at J, with 10 bases in the middle. The CDR3 extends over 12 amino acids. Germline values: CDR1 MNHNS, CDR2 SASEGT. The CDR3 protein is CASSESAGGYTF. Here the CDR3 DNA reads TGTGCCAGCAGTGAGAGCGCAGGAGGCTACACCTTC.

This clonotype was picked up a small number of times. The rearrangement links TRBV7-2 to TRBJ2-1, with D unresolved. The tail of the sequence fits TRBJ2-7 better, so the J call may be wrong. Germline lookup yields CDR1 SGHTA and CDR2 FQGNSA. This CDR3 has 12 amino acids. CDR3 sequence: CASSLTRNEQYF. As DNA, the CDR3 is TGTGCCAGCAGCTTAACACGCAATGAGCAGTACTTC.

This clonotype was detected many times. The chain carries TRBV24-1 and TRBJ2-5; no clear D. The germline V and J ends were trimmed by 7 bases and 1 base, with 12 bases remaining between them. Germline assignment: CDR1 KGHDR and CDR2 SFDVKD. The CDR3 totals 14 residues. The CDR3 sequence is CATSETRFQETQYF. The DNA of the CDR3 is TGTGCCACCAGCGAAACAAGGTTCCAAGAGACCCAGTACTTC.

This clonotype was recorded a few times. The rearrangement joins TRBV6-1 to TRBJ2-4; TRBD2 might be the D (5 bases). Germline CDR1 is MNHNS and CDR2 is SASEGT. Deletions cut 1 base from V and 2 bases from J, with 12 bases between. The CDR3 is 16 amino acids. DNA of the CDR3: TGTGCCAGCAGTGAAGACACTAGGATTACCAAAAACATTCAGTACTTC. Protein: CASSEDTRITKNIQYF.

The rearrangement uses TRBV4-3 and TRBJ1-5; no clear D. Per the germline V gene, CDR1 is LGHNA and CDR2 is YSLEER. The CDR3 is made up of 14 amino acids. The V end lost 0 bases, the J end lost 15 bases, and 18 bases lay between the germline ends. CDR3 amino acids: CASSQDLWTAERHF. Here the CDR3 DNA reads TGCGCCAGCAGCCAAGACCTCTGGACCGCGGAGAGGCATTTT.

The V call is TRBV4-3, the J call TRBJ2-1; D is unclear. Germline V gives CDR1 LGHNA, CDR2 YSLEER. The CDR3 has 14 amino acids. V dropped 0 bases and J dropped 2 bases, with 5 bases sitting between them. CDR3: CASSQDLPYNEQFF. The CDR3 nucleotides read TGCGCCAGCAGCCAAGATTTGCCCTACAATGAGCAGTTCTTC.

This clonotype was detected ten times or more. V gene TRBV6-6 combines with J gene TRBJ2-5, with D possibly being TRBD1 (7 bases). Trimming stripped 4 bases from V and 5 bases from J, with 14 bases between. Germline CDR1 reads MNHNY; CDR2 reads SVGAGI (reference sequence). The CDR3 covers 14 residues. The CDR3 DNA reads TGTGCCAGCAGTTCCGCGACAGGGAGGGAGACCCAGTACTTC. It yields the protein CASSSATGRETQYF.

The chain employs TRBV6-5 and TRBJ1-4; 8 bases align to TRBD1. CDR1 and CDR2 (germline): MNHEY, SVGAGI. V lost 6 bases, J lost 4 bases, and 7 bases stayed unmatched. CDR3 length: 15 residues. In nucleotides, the CDR3 is TGTGCCAGCAGATTCCAACAGGGGGTTAATGAAAAACTGTTTTTT. It yields the protein CASRFQQGVNEKLFF.

This clonotype was detected only a few times. The rearrangement uses TRBV9 and TRBJ1-4; no clear D. Germline V gene lookup returns CDR1 SGDLS and CDR2 YYNGEE. CDR3 size: 16 residues. Trimming shortened V by 4 bases and J by 4 bases, and 17 bases separated the two germline ends. CDR3 protein: CASSSSFDRRNEKLFF. In DNA, the CDR3 is TGTGCCAGCAGCTCCTCGTTCGATAGACGTAATGAAAAACTGTTTTTT.

This chain connects TRBV5-1 to TRBJ2-5, with 7 bases fitting TRBD1. The CDR3 totals 14 residues. Germline loops: CDR1 SGHRS, CDR2 YFSETQ. V trimming: 8 bases; J trimming: 4 bases; junction bases outside the gene matches: 11. DNA for the CDR3: TGCGCCAGTAAACAGGGGTCGGGTGCAGAGACCCAGTACTTC. Translation gives CASKQGSGAETQYF.

This clonotype came up a few times. CDR3 nucleotides: TGTGCCAGCAGTCGCCCGGCAGGGGGGTCCACTGAAGCTTTCTTT. This codes for CASSRPAGGSTEAFF. The rearrangement joins TRBV6-2 or TRBV6-3 to TRBJ1-1; 7 nucleotides match TRBD1. Unmatched junction bases numbered 10, after V lost 5 bases and J lost 4 bases. The CDR3 runs to 15 residues. Germline V gives CDR1 MNHEY, CDR2 SVGEGT.

This clonotype was observed at least ten times. CDR3 sequence: CASSPDGLAGGFGDTQYF. The CDR3 DNA sequence: TGCGCCAGCAGCCCGGACGGACTAGCGGGGGGATTCGGTGATACGCAGTATTTT. The chain recombines TRBV4-3 with TRBJ2-3, with 14 positions matching TRBD2. The CDR3 sequence is 18 residues long. The ends lost 4 bases at V and 6 bases at J; junction bases unmatched: 12. The germline V gene encodes CDR1 LGHNA and CDR2 YSLEER.

A note on this clonotype: A clone one base away is much larger, so this may be a read error. This chain connects TRBV30 to TRBJ2-5; D is unclear. Looked up from germline, CDR1 is GTSNPN and CDR2 is SVGIG (reference sequence). This CDR3 is 12 amino acids long. In DNA, the CDR3 is TGTGCCCGGAGTGTTAGCCAAGAGACCCAGTACTTC. Encoded protein: CARSVSQETQYF. Full variable domain (rest looked up from reference TRBV30 and TRBJ2-5): SQTIHQWPATLVQPVGSPLSLECTVEGTSNPNLYWYRQAAGRGLQLLFYSVGIGQISSEVPQNLSASRPQDRQFILSSKKLLLSDSGFYLCARSVSQETQYFGPGTRLLVL.

A single count supports this clonotype. The chain is built from TRBV7-3 and TRBJ2-2; D is unresolved. Germline CDR1 and CDR2: SGHTA and FQGTGA. CDR3 size: 14 residues. Trimming removed 2 bases from V and 6 bases from J, with 10 bases in between. Written as DNA, the CDR3 is TGTGCCAGCAGCTTAGATAGGATGCCCGGGGAGCTGTTTTTT. Encoded protein: CASSLDRMPGELFF.

The rearrangement uses TRBV5-1 and TRBJ1-2; no clear D. CDR1 is SGHRS, CDR2 YFSETQ, per germline. Deletions cut 4 bases from V and 3 bases from J, with 13 bases between. The CDR3 length is 14 residues. The DNA for the CDR3 is TGCGCCAGCAGCCAAGGACGGAGCCACTATGGCTACACCTTC. Encoded protein: CASSQGRSHYGYTF. The whole variable domain, remainder taken from reference TRBV5-1 and TRBJ1-2, is KAGVTQTPRYLIKTRGQQVTLSCSPISGHRSVSWYQQTPGQGLQFLFEYFSETQRNKGNFPGRFSGRQFSNSRSEMNVSTLELGDSALYLCASSQGRSHYGYTFGSGTRLTVV.

DNA of the CDR3: TGTGCCAGCAGCGAGAACCAGGGACAGCCCCAGCATTTT. Its protein is CASSENQGQPQHF. The chain carries TRBV7-2 and TRBJ1-5; D is possibly TRBD1 (5 bases). CDR3 length: 13 residues. Germline V CDR1 and CDR2: SGHTA, FQGNSA. V was pared by 5 bases and J by 7 bases, with 12 bases between.

This clonotype was seen many times. A clone one base away is much larger, so this may be a read error. This chain connects TRBV6-5 to TRBJ2-4; 9 positions agree with TRBD2. The CDR3 runs 15 residues. V shed 5 bases, J shed 8 bases, and the junction held 10 bases outside the gene matches. Germline assignment: CDR1 MNHEY and CDR2 SVGAGI. CDR3 sequence: CASSKRAGGWDIQYF. In nucleotides, the CDR3 is TGTGCCAGCAGTAAAAGAGCGGGGGGCTGGGACATTCAGTACTTC.

Note on this clonotype: This may arise from a read error, as a much more abundant clone is one base away. The chain has TRBV3-1 and TRBJ2-1, with a tentative D call TRBD1 (5 bases). The CDR3 is 13 residues long. Germline V gene lookup returns CDR1 LGHDT and CDR2 YNNKEL (reference sequence). Trimming left V 4 bases short and J 15 bases short, with 19 bases between. The CDR3 reads CASSPTPTAQRFF. The CDR3 nucleotides are TGTGCCAGCAGCCCCACGCCGACAGCGCAGCGGTTCTTC.

In its sample, this clonotype was seen a few times. The V and J genes are TRBV12-3 or TRBV12-4 and TRBJ1-5, with 7 bases aligning to TRBD1. The ends lost 6 bases at V and 3 bases at J; junction bases unmatched: 2. The CDR3 extends over 13 amino acids. The CDR3 region has the DNA TGTGCCAGCAGGGGGACAGTCAATCAGCCCCAGCATTTT. Its protein is CASRGTVNQPQHF.

The rearrangement links TRBV5-4 to TRBJ1-2; D possibly corresponds to TRBD1 (6 bases). CDR3 length: 16 amino acids. With 4 bases removed from V and 8 bases from J, the gap between germline ends came to 24 bases. Germline V CDR1 and CDR2: SGHNT, YYREEE (reference sequence). The CDR3 region is CASSKSSGTQGVGYTF. CDR3 bases: TGTGCCAGCAGCAAGTCCTCCGGGACACAGGGTGTAGGCTACACCTTC.